There are many counts of the clone carrying this T cell receptor beta chain. What it recognizes is unknown. The data stem from a study of T cells after yellow fever vaccination. Study conclusions and caveats: The presence of abundant clonotypes contaminating from the bulk population was possible in FACS-sorted repertoires.

TCRdb passed the 5' RACE reads through MiXCR, listing each CDR3 protein once. This table has roughly 120,000 distinct CDR3 sequences, 7.4% appearing once. The sequence came from a man younger than 35 who received the YFV17D yellow fever vaccine. This specimen consisted of CD4+ T cells sorted from PBMCs, obtained around 10 days after the first yellow fever vaccination.

CDR3 DNA sequence: TGTGCCAGCAGTTTCCGCCGGGGGGGCATCTACGAGCAGTACTTC. This translates into CASSFRRGGIYEQYF. V is TRBV12-3 or TRBV12-4 and J is TRBJ2-7, with 8 bases fitting TRBD2. V lost 3 bases and J lost 3; bases outside the gene matches: 7. The CDR3 is 15 residues long.